These 26 T cell receptor beta chains were all obtained from the same sample, sequenced in a study of blood T cell repertoires in COVID-19. Assay used: immunoSEQ multiplex PCR; TCRdb lists only in-frame clones, some missing. The table has under 200,000 clones, about 85% seen once; the top ten hold about 22%. Sequenced material: peripheral blood. These receptors were collected from a man in his sixties with active or convalescent COVID-19.

The chain carries TRBV5-1 and TRBJ1-1; 7 bases match TRBD1. The CDR3 is 15 residues long. CDR1 is SGHRS and CDR2 is YFSETQ in the germline V gene. With V trimmed by 4 bases and J by 2 bases, 8 bases remained unmatched. Written as DNA, the CDR3 is TGCGCCAGCAGCGGGGGGACAGTGAGAAACACTGAAGCTTTCTTT. Translated, it gives CASSGGTVRNTEAFF.

V gene TRBV3-1 (or the pseudogene TRBV3-2) combines with J gene TRBJ1-2; 7 bases line up with TRBD1. V shed 6 bases and J 9 bases; nucleotides not matched to a gene: 13. From germline, CDR1 is LGHDT and CDR2 YNNKEL (reference sequence). The CDR3 loop spans 14 amino acids. The CDR3 here is CASSRGTAQLSYTF. CDR3 coding DNA: TGTGCCAGCAGTCGAGGGACAGCCCAGTTGAGCTACACCTTC.

The chain carries TRBV6-1 and TRBJ2-7; 7 bases fit TRBD1. The germline CDR1 and CDR2 sequences are MNHNS and SASEGT. The CDR3 loop spans 15 amino acids. V dropped 1 base and J dropped 9; count of bases not matched to a gene: 12. CDR3 sequence reads: CASSEDDRDYRGQYF. CDR3 in DNA: TGTGCCAGCAGTGAAGACGACAGGGATTATCGAGGGCAGTACTTC.

The chain employs TRBV7-3 and TRBJ2-3; 9 bases map to TRBD1. CDR3 size: 13 residues. V shed 6 bases and J 4 bases; nucleotides not matched to a gene: 2. Germline loops: CDR1 SGHTA, CDR2 FQGTGA. The CDR3 loop is CASSRQGADTQYF. The CDR3 DNA reads as TGTGCCAGCAGTCGACAGGGGGCAGATACGCAGTATTTT.

This chain links TRBV7-9 with TRBJ2-6, with TRBD1 matching 9 bases. The germline gives CDR1 SEHNR, CDR2 FQNEAQ (reference sequence). V shed 4 bases, J shed 4 bases, and the junction held 14 bases outside the gene matches. This CDR3 is built from 19 residues. For the CDR3, the DNA is TGTGCCAGCAGCTGGAGGGGTAACAGGGGGCCGACCGGGGCCAACGTCCTGACTTTC. This codes for CASSWRGNRGPTGANVLTF.

The genes are TRBV19 and TRBJ2-2, with unresolved D. The CDR3 runs to 13 residues. Trimming removed 4 bases at V and 6 bases at J, with 9 bases between. CDR1 and CDR2 (germline): LNHDA, SQIVND (reference sequence). CDR3 coding DNA: TGTGCCAGTAGTAAAGGAGTCTCCGGGGAGCTGTTTTTT. Its protein product is CASSKGVSGELFF. The full variable domain, rest sourced from reference TRBV19 and TRBJ2-2, is DGGITQSPKYLFRKEGQNVTLSCEQNLNHDAMYWYRQDPGQGLRLIYYSQIVNDFQKGDIAEGYSVSREKKESFPLTVTSAQKNPTAFYLCASSKGVSGELFFGEGSRLTVL.

The chain combines TRBV21-1 with TRBJ1-2; the D call TRBD1 from the table was never checked on the DNA. TRBV21-1 represents a pseudogene. This CDR3 is 15 amino acids long. The CDR3 bases are TGTGCCAGCAGCAAAATTGGCAGGGGGCGGGTTTACTACACCTTC. Translation gives CASSKIGRGRVYYTF.

The chain carries TRBV12-5 and TRBJ1-2; a possible D gene is TRBD1 (5 bases). Trimming pared 2 bases from V and 0 bases from J, leaving 7 bases between. There are 14 residues in the CDR3. Germline CDR1 and CDR2: LGHNT and FRNRAP. In DNA, the CDR3 is TGTGCTAGTGGTTTGTTGACAGCTAACTATGGCTACACCTTC. It codes for CASGLLTANYGYTF.

The rearrangement joins TRBV5-3 to TRBJ1-2; 8 nucleotides match TRBD1. TRBV5-3 is designated an ORF whose function remains uncertain. After removal of 3 bases from V and 0 bases from J, the junction contained 4 bases not matched to a gene. This CDR3 is 15 amino acids long. The CDR3 loop is CARSSTGEPNYGYTF. The CDR3 DNA reads TGTGCCAGAAGCTCGACAGGGGAGCCTAACTATGGCTACACCTTC.

The chain carries TRBV12-5 and TRBJ2-7; 11 positions match TRBD1. J gave up 4 bases and V 3 bases, and 8 bases lay outside the gene matches. The CDR3 totals 16 residues. The germline V gene encodes CDR1 LGHNT and CDR2 FRNRAP. CDR3 bases: TGTGCTAGTGGTTTCACTTCGGGACAGGGGGTTTACGAGCAGTACTTC. Translating gives CASGFTSGQGVYEQYF.

V is TRBV18 and J is TRBJ2-2; possibly TRBD2 for D (5 bases). The V end was cut by 5 bases, the J end by 4 bases, with 8 bases between. Germline assignment: CDR1 KGHSH and CDR2 LQKENI. The CDR3 totals 13 residues. As DNA, the CDR3 is TGTGCCAGCTCAGCGGGCCTCACCGGGGAGCTGTTTTTT. Protein product: CASSAGLTGELFF.

The chain is built from TRBV24-1 and TRBJ2-2; TRBD2 aligns across 8 bases. The CDR3 runs 17 residues. Per the germline V gene, CDR1 is KGHDR and CDR2 is SFDVKD. V lost 2 bases and J lost 6; bases outside the gene matches: 10. Written as DNA, the CDR3 is TGTGCCACCAGTGATTCCGGACGTCTAGCGGGTTCCGGGGAGCTGTTTTTT. This sequence encodes CATSDSGRLAGSGELFF.

The chain employs TRBV27 and TRBJ1-5, with 8 bases fitting TRBD1. Trimming took 6 bases from V and 2 from J; bases not matched to a gene: 3. The germline V gene has CDR1 MNHEY and CDR2 SMNVEV (reference sequence). The CDR3 runs 14 residues. The CDR3 reads CASRPQGGNQPQHF. The CDR3 nucleotides are TGTGCCAGCAGACCACAGGGGGGCAATCAGCCCCAGCATTTT.

The rearrangement uses TRBV19 and TRBJ2-6; a weak D match, TRBD1 (6 bases). Trimming took off 3 bases at V and 3 bases at J, with 12 bases between the two ends. The germline CDR1 and CDR2 sequences are LNHDA and SQIVND (reference sequence). CDR3 length: 16 residues. The DNA of the CDR3 is TGTGCCAGTAGTATGGGACACGCCGGTGGGGCCAACGTCCTGACTTTC. Protein product: CASSMGHAGGANVLTF.

This clone was counted between two and nine times. The rearrangement uses TRBV10-2 and TRBJ1-5; 12 bases line up with TRBD1. The CDR3 covers 18 residues. Germline V CDR1 and CDR2: WSHSY, SAAADI. V shed 5 bases and J 0 bases; nucleotides not matched to a gene: 8. DNA for the CDR3: TGCGCCAGCAGTTCCGGGACAGGGGGCCCCTATAGCAATCAGCCCCAGCATTTT. It encodes CASSSGTGGPYSNQPQHF.

The rearrangement links TRBV7-8 to TRBJ1-2, with 8 nucleotides matching TRBD1. With V trimmed by 5 bases and J by 5 bases, 10 bases remained unmatched. Germline CDR1 SGHVS, CDR2 FQNEAQ. The CDR3 length is 15 residues. DNA of the CDR3: TGTGCCAGCAGCGCCCTCCGGGACAGGATTTATGGCTACACCTTC. It codes for CASSALRDRIYGYTF.

This clone occurred many times. This chain uses TRBV12-3 or TRBV12-4 with TRBJ2-3, with D hard to call. The CDR3 covers 12 residues. V lost 6 bases and J lost 2, with 6 bases in between. The CDR3 here is CASSPITDTQYF. The CDR3 nucleotides read TGTGCCAGCAGCCCTATCACAGATACGCAGTATTTT.

The chain uses TRBV27 and TRBJ1-2; 9 nucleotides match TRBD1. Looked up from germline, CDR1 is MNHEY and CDR2 is SMNVEV (reference sequence). Losses at the gene ends were 6 bases for V and 8 bases for J; bases not matched to a gene: 10. The CDR3 is 14 amino acids. CDR3 protein: CASRSLEGQGGYTF. CDR3 in DNA: TGTGCCAGCAGATCCCTGGAGGGACAGGGAGGCTACACCTTC.

Here the CDR3 reads CASSRTGTGNQPQHF. DNA for the CDR3: TGTGCCAGTAGTAGAACCGGGACAGGGAATCAGCCCCAGCATTTT. The gene calls are TRBV19 and TRBJ1-5; 9 positions agree with TRBD1. V trimming: 4 bases; J trimming: 4 bases; junction bases outside the gene matches: 5. CDR1 and CDR2 (germline): LNHDA, SQIVND (reference sequence). The CDR3 runs 15 residues.

V usage is TRBV5-7 and J usage is TRBJ2-7; 8 bases are a match to TRBD1. Being an ORF, TRBV5-7 has a function that is uncertain. The CDR3 spans 15 residues. With V trimmed by 0 bases and J by 3 bases, 5 bases remained unmatched. CDR3 sequence (DNA): TGTGCCAGCAGCTTGGTTGGGACAGGCAACTACGAGCAGTACTTC. It encodes CASSLVGTGNYEQYF.

The V call is TRBV6-5, the J call TRBJ2-1, with 12 bases lining up with TRBD2. J was trimmed by 15 bases and V by 5 bases; bases with no gene match: 5. The CDR3 runs 12 residues. Germline lookup yields CDR1 MNHEY and CDR2 SVGAGI. CDR3 bases: TGTGCCAGCAGTCCGACTAGCGGGGGCCCGTTCTTC. This sequence encodes CASSPTSGGPFF.

This clone showed up just a few times. The rearrangement links TRBV4-1 to TRBJ2-7, with D perhaps TRBD1 (6 bases). The CDR3 covers 18 residues. Trimming cost V 0 bases and J 0 bases, with 18 bases left between them. Germline-derived CDR1 and CDR2 are MGHRA and YSYEKL. CDR3 protein: CASSQDTVGTILSYEQYF. Written as DNA, the CDR3 is TGCGCCAGCAGCCAAGATACGGTTGGGACAATCCTCTCCTACGAGCAGTACTTC.

CDR3: CASSLRAGTGTGNTIYF. The CDR3, as DNA: TGCGCCAGCAGCTTGCGGGCTGGGACAGGGACGGGAAACACCATATATTTT. This sequence joins TRBV5-1 and TRBJ1-3, with TRBD1 identical over 9 bases. There are 17 residues in the CDR3. V lost 1 base and J lost 4; bases outside the gene matches: 9. Per the germline V gene, CDR1 is SGHRS and CDR2 is YFSETQ.

The chain carries TRBV7-3 and TRBJ2-7; D gene ambiguous. Trimming shortened V by 5 bases and J by 0 bases, and 8 bases separated the two germline ends. The CDR3 consists of 13 residues. CDR1 and CDR2 from the germline V gene are SGHTA and FQGTGA. This chain's CDR3 is CASSPPGSYEQYF. The CDR3 DNA follows: TGTGCCAGCAGCCCACCGGGCTCCTACGAGCAGTACTTC. Drawing the rest from reference TRBV7-3 and TRBJ2-7, the complete variable domain is GAGVSQTPSNKVTEKGKYVELRCDPISGHTALYWYRQSLGQGPEFLIYFQGTGAADDSGLPNDRFFAVRPEGSVSTLKIQRTERGDSAVYLCASSPPGSYEQYFGPGTRLTVT.

The chain uses TRBV29-1 and TRBJ2-5, with 7 positions matching TRBD1. CDR3 length: 13 amino acids. V was clipped by 7 bases and J by 2 bases; unmatched bases: 7. In germline, CDR1 is SQVTM, CDR2 ANQGSEA. The CDR3 sequence: CSAARDRQETQYF. The CDR3 bases are TGCAGCGCTGCCAGGGACAGACAAGAGACCCAGTACTTC.

The chain joins TRBV6-1 to TRBJ2-7, with D maybe TRBD2 (5 bases). Germline V CDR1 and CDR2: MNHNS, SASEGT. Trimming shortened V by 5 bases and J by 5 bases, and 10 bases separated the two germline ends. The CDR3 spans 12 residues. The CDR3 DNA is TGTGCCAGCAGTTCGGACTGGCACGAGCAGTACTTC. It encodes CASSSDWHEQYF.